This TCR beta chain emerged from a study of T cells in narcolepsy. The CDR3 totals 14 residues. V lost 0 bases and J lost 5, with 10 bases in between. The V gene's germline CDR1 is LGHNA and CDR2 YSLEER. Measured with immunoSEQ multiplex PCR; TCRdb has only the in-frame clones, and not every one. Of about 43,000 clones detected, 88% appear once; the ten largest clones hold 1% to 1.5%. This TCR derives from a human donor with narcolepsy. This chain links TRBV4-3 with TRBJ1-2; D possibly corresponds to TRBD1 (6 bases). Sequencing was performed on CD45RA- memory CD4+ T cells from PBMCs. The CDR3 is CASSQERGTYGYTF. The CDR3 region has the DNA TGCGCCAGCAGCCAAGAACGAGGGACATATGGCTACACCTTC.